A selection of T cell receptor beta chains follows, all from one sample in a study of shared clonotypes between healthy human individuals. Clones were sequenced by immunoSEQ multiplex PCR, and TCRdb holds only the in-frame ones, with some missing. The table has 2 million to 2.5 million clones, 80% to 95% seen once. The specimen sequenced was naive CD4+ T cells from PBMCs. Source of these receptors: a man in his late teens or twenties in good health. Some clones in this sample may be carry-over from other donors' samples. The CDR3 runs from the conserved cysteine through the conserved F or W. The D gene is left open where the match is weak. For some rows the clone size is stated as once, few or many, or as a class when expanded; others skip it.

d_call | cdr3_length | j_call | clone_size | v_call | cdr3_aa | cdr3_nt
TRBD1 | 14 | TRBJ1-1 | NA | TRBV19 | CASSTGQGFTEAFF | TGTGCCAGTAGTACGGGACAGGGGTTCACTGAAGCTTTCTTT
NA | 15 | TRBJ1-2 | once | TRBV7-9 | CASSSAGRINYGYTF | TGTGCCAGCAGCTCCGCGGGGCGAATAAACTATGGCTACACCTTC
NA | 15 | TRBJ1-5 | NA | TRBV11-2 | CASSLGAGNLQPQHF | TGTGCCAGCAGCTTAGGGGCAGGGAATCTACAGCCCCAGCATTTT
NA | 15 | TRBJ2-5 | NA | TRBV15 | CATSRTTGSQETQYF | TGTGCCACCAGCAGAACAACAGGGAGCCAGGAGACCCAGTACTTC
NA | 11 | TRBJ1-1 | few | TRBV30 | CAWMDHIEAFF | TGTGCCTGGATGGACCACATTGAAGCTTTCTTT
TRBD2 | 16 | TRBJ2-1 | NA | TRBV5-1 | CASSLSLAGEYNEQFF | TGCGCCAGCAGCTTGTCGTTAGCGGGAGAGTACAATGAGCAGTTCTTC
NA | 13 | TRBJ2-3 | NA | TRBV29-1 | CSVLGLSTDTQYF | TGCAGCGTTTTGGGACTTAGCACAGATACGCAGTATTTT
NA | 17 | TRBJ2-7 | NA | TRBV5-1 | CASSLHIPLGRDYEQYF | TGCGCCAGCAGCTTACACATACCTCTCGGACGAGACTACGAGCAGTACTTC
NA | 14 | TRBJ2-5 | NA | TRBV5-1 | CASSLMTDQETQYF | TGCGCCAGCAGCTTGATGACGGATCAAGAGACCCAGTACTTC
TRBD2 | 15 | TRBJ2-7 | NA | TRBV6-1 | CASSDPGTIPYEQYF | TGTGCCAGCAGTGACCCCGGGACTATACCCTACGAGCAGTACTTC
NA | 16 | TRBJ1-5 | NA | TRBV10-2 | CASSESRQISNQPQHF | TGCGCCAGCAGTGAGTCGAGGCAGATTAGCAATCAGCCCCAGCATTTT
NA | 14 | TRBJ2-7 | NA | TRBV5-1 | CASSQTMDRTEQYF | TGCGCCAGCAGCCAAACTATGGACCGCACCGAGCAGTACTTC
NA | 14 | TRBJ2-7 | NA | TRBV5-1 | CASSLDGLTYEQYF | TGCGCCAGCAGCTTGGACGGACTGACCTACGAGCAGTACTTC
TRBD2 | 15 | TRBJ2-1 | NA | TRBV5-1 | CASSKRTSGYNEQFF | TGCGCCAGCAGCAAGAGGACTAGCGGTTACAATGAGCAGTTCTTC
NA | 15 | TRBJ1-5 | NA | TRBV28 | CASSLGSLGDQPQHF | TGTGCCAGCAGCTTGGGGAGTCTTGGGGATCAGCCCCAGCATTTT
NA | 12 | TRBJ2-1 | NA | TRBV7-9 | CASSFPWGEQFF | TGTGCCAGCAGCTTCCCCTGGGGTGAGCAGTTCTTC
TRBD1 | 13 | TRBJ2-1 | NA | TRBV7-3 | CASSWDRGNEQFF | TGTGCCAGCAGCTGGGACAGGGGAAATGAGCAGTTCTTC
NA | 15 | TRBJ1-2 | NA | TRBV10-3 | CAISEFRGAGYGYTF | TGTGCCATCAGTGAGTTTAGGGGCGCAGGCTATGGCTACACCTTC
NA | 15 | TRBJ2-3 | NA | TRBV7-9 | CASTPPREVVPTQYF | TGTGCCAGCACGCCTCCCCGGGAAGTGGTTCCTACGCAGTATTTT
NA | 14 | TRBJ1-1 | NA | TRBV29-1 | CSVERRQANTEAFF | TGCAGCGTTGAGAGGCGCCAGGCGAACACTGAAGCTTTCTTT
NA | 15 | TRBJ2-7 | NA | TRBV5-1 | CASSRELGAAYEQYF | TGCGCCAGCAGCCGTGAATTGGGGGCCGCCTACGAGCAGTACTTC
NA | 14 | TRBJ2-7 | NA | TRBV7-9 | CASSGTSSAYEQYF | TGTGCCAGCAGCGGGACATCATCAGCCTACGAGCAGTACTTC
TRBD2 | 13 | TRBJ2-5 | NA | TRBV5-1 | CASLGTGGETQYF | TGCGCCAGCTTAGGGACCGGGGGGGAGACCCAGTACTTC
NA | 14 | TRBJ2-7 | NA | TRBV27 | CASRRLGDWGQQYF | TGTGCCAGCAGACGACTTGGGGACTGGGGTCAGCAGTACTTC
NA | 15 | TRBJ1-1 | NA | TRBV7-9 | CASSFDLQGGTEAFF | TGTGCCAGCAGCTTTGATCTGCAGGGTGGGACTGAAGCTTTCTTT
TRBD2 | 14 | TRBJ2-3 | NA | TRBV29-1 | CSAAGTRGPDTQYF | TGCAGCGCGGCGGGGACTAGAGGACCAGATACGCAGTATTTT
TRBD2 | 16 | TRBJ2-3 | NA | TRBV28 | CASSSMLAGGPDTQYF | TGTGCCAGCAGTTCGATGCTAGCGGGAGGGCCAGATACGCAGTATTTT
NA | 12 | TRBJ2-7 | NA | TRBV7-9 | CASSLTDFGQYF | TGTGCCAGCAGCTTGACCGACTTCGGGCAGTACTTC
NA | 15 | TRBJ2-5 | NA | TRBV7-2 | CASSSDPFREETQYF | TGTGCCAGCAGCTCGGACCCGTTCCGGGAAGAGACCCAGTACTTC